The T cell receptor beta chain under discussion was sequenced for a study of blood T cell repertoires in COVID-19. Whole-study context: PBMCs, B-cell-depleted T cells, or T cells were the source of the cDNA or gDNA that made up the material.

The CDR3 covers 14 residues. Trimming took off 4 bases at V and 5 bases at J, with 14 bases between the two ends. CDR1 and CDR2 (germline): ENHRY, SYGVKD. Under the authors' procedure: Estimates of nucleated cell counts were drawn from the amplification of reference gene primers. Produced via immunoSEQ multiplex PCR; TCRdb's table is partial and in-frame only. The V and J calls and clone size come from that table; D and trimming were worked out from the DNA. Here the sample spans 50,000 to 70,000 clones, 85% to 90% being singletons. Sequenced input: peripheral blood. The gene calls are TRBV10-3 and TRBJ2-5, with a weak D call TRBD1 (5 bases). The clonotype was recovered from a human donor with active COVID-19. The donor label of this sample is uncertain. The CDR3 nucleotides are TGTGCCATCAGTGTTCAGGGCTCCCCGGAGACCCAGTACTTC. Protein sequence: CAISVQGSPETQYF.